Listed below are T cell receptor beta chains from one sample, sequenced in a study of T cell clusters in autoimmune cytopenias. TCRdb derives one entry per CDR3 protein from the multiplex PCR reads, leaving out DNA. The table lists thousands of distinct CDR3 sequences. The sample consisted of peripheral blood. The receptors derive from a human donor with an autoimmune cytopenia, with autoimmune hepatitis or in good health (not recorded which). CDR3s include the opening cysteine and the closing phenylalanine or tryptophan. Not all rows give a size; the values are once, few, many and, for expanded clones, a class.

>-|TRBJ2-5|TRBV12-3/TRBV12-4
CASSLGTGGLETQYF
>-|TRBJ2-1|TRBV6-1
CASTPSRGAPLGQFF
>-|TRBJ2-1|TRBV18
CASSQVNTNNEQFF
>-|TRBJ1-1|TRBV2
CASRVYQGGTEAFF
>medium-sized|TRBJ2-7|TRBV5-6
CASSLAFGTALFEQYF
>medium-sized|TRBJ1-1|TRBV29-1
CSVFLNTEAFF
>medium-sized|TRBJ2-5|TRBV28
CASSDRAGQTGTQYF
>medium-sized|TRBJ2-4|TRBV7-2
CASSPVGVTNIQYF
>-|TRBJ1-4|TRBV28
CASSFRTGGLEKLFF
>large|TRBJ2-7|TRBV18
CASSPGGAEQYF
>medium-sized|TRBJ1-2|TRBV6-1
CASSALIDSAGAGGYTF
>medium-sized|TRBJ1-2|TRBV7-9
CASSLGTGGLYGYTF
>-|TRBJ2-7|TRBV12-3/TRBV12-4
CASSPHPLYEQYF
>medium-sized|TRBJ1-1|TRBV29-1
CSVAPTAPNTEAFF
>medium-sized|TRBJ2-1|TRBV20-1
CSARDSIERAQYNEQFF
>medium-sized|TRBJ2-2|TRBV7-9
CATPPLAGVNTGELFF
>medium-sized|TRBJ1-3|TRBV7-9
CASSQSAGAFGNTIYF
>medium-sized|TRBJ1-5|TRBV5-1
CASSPQAGGSNQPQHF
>medium-sized|TRBJ2-1|TRBV5-1
CASSPMDSSYNEQFF
>-|TRBJ2-7|TRBV28
CASSLSGGLGSYEQYF
>medium-sized|TRBJ2-2|TRBV5-5
CASSLGDYHTGELFF
>medium-sized|TRBJ2-7|TRBV30
CAWSASDEQYF
>-|TRBJ2-7|TRBV28
CASRSVVGQTAYEQYF
>medium-sized|TRBJ1-6|TRBV7-2
CASAGRGHSYNSPLHF
>-|TRBJ1-1|TRBV5-6
CASSQSDRGRNTEAFF
>medium-sized|TRBJ2-7|TRBV6-5
CASSYHSRWGNEQYF
>medium-sized|TRBJ1-1|TRBV20-1
CSASPGGPEAFF